This entry features one T cell receptor (beta chain) sequence. Original analysis: The assay estimated nucleated cells by amplifying reference gene primers. Profiled with immunoSEQ multiplex PCR; TCRdb holds only in-frame clones, not every one. The V and J calls and the clone size are those of that table, but D and trimming were determined from the DNA. This table holds more than 55,000 clones, roughly 80% found once. This entry is derived from a study of blood T cell repertoires in COVID-19. On the study more broadly: Sites in the United States, Italy and Spain provided acute and convalescent COVID-19 samples. T cells, B-cell-depleted T cells, or PBMCs provided the cDNA or gDNA that served as material.

The sequence came from a man in his sixties with acute or convalescent COVID-19. The specimen sequenced was peripheral blood.

CDR3 DNA: TGCGCCAGCAGCAGCGGGACTCTAAGCGGGTCGGGCGAAAAACTGTTTTTT. Translated: CASSSGTLSGSGEKLFF. The genes are TRBV5-1 and TRBJ1-4; D is perhaps TRBD1 (5 bases). CDR3 length: 17 residues. Germline V gene sequence: CDR1 SGHRS, CDR2 YFSETQ. The V end was cut by 4 bases, the J end by 8 bases, with 24 bases between.